This T cell receptor beta chain stems from a study of blood T cell repertoires in COVID-19. Study information: PBMCs, B-cell-depleted T cells, or T cells were the source of the cDNA or gDNA that made up the material.

Authors' processing steps: Researchers report that nucleated cell counts were estimated from reference gene primer amplification. Profiled with immunoSEQ multiplex PCR; TCRdb holds only in-frame clones, not every one. V and J calls and clone size are given by that table; D and trimming were obtained from the DNA. The data show about 300,000 clones, with 88% seen just once and roughly 7% held by the top ten. J was trimmed by 6 bases and V by 4 bases; bases with no gene match: 6. The germline gives CDR1 MNHEY, CDR2 SVGAGI. The CDR3 covers 13 residues. The chain couples TRBV6-5 to TRBJ2-7, with 7 positions matching TRBD1. This sequence originates from a woman aged 25 to 39 who had recovered from COVID-19. The sequenced material came from peripheral blood. The CDR3 sequence is CASSSPGQIEQYF. The CDR3 DNA sequence: TGTGCCAGCAGTTCCCCGGGACAGATCGAGCAGTACTTC.